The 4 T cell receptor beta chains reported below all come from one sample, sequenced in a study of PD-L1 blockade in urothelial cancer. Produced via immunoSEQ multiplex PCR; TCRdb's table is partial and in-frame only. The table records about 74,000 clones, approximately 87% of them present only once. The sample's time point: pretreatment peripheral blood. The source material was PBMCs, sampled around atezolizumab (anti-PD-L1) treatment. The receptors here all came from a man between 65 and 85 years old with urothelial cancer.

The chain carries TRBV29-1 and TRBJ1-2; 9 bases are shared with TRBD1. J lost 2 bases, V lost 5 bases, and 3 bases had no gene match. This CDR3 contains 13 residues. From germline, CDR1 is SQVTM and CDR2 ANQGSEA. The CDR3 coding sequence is TGCAGCGTTCGGGACAGGGTCAACTATGGCTACACCTTC. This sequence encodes CSVRDRVNYGYTF.

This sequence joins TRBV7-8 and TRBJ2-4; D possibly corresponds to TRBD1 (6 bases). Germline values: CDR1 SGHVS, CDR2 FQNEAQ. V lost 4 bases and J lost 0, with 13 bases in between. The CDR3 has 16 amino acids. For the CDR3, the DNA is TGTGCCAGCAGCTCCCGGACAGCTTTAGCCAAAAACATTCAGTACTTC. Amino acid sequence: CASSSRTALAKNIQYF.

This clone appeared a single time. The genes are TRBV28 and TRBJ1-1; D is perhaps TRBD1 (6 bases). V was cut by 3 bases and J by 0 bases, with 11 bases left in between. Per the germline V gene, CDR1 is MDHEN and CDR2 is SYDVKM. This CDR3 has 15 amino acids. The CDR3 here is CASSLAGAMNTEAFF. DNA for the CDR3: TGTGCCAGCAGTTTGGCAGGGGCCATGAACACTGAAGCTTTCTTT.

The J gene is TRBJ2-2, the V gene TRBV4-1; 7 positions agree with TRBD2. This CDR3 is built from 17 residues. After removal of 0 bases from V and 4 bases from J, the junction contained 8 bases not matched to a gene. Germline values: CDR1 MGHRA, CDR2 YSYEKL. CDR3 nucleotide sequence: TGCGCCAGCAGCCAAGATTTACGACTAGCCATCACCGGGGAGCTGTTTTTT. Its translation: CASSQDLRLAITGELFF.